This TCR beta chain was identified in a study of beta chain features in type 1 diabetes. The overall study: What patients shared with healthy donors was a similar profile of age, gender and cell yields.

V was shortened by 5 bases and J by 6 bases, with 12 bases between the two germline ends. CDR3 length: 13 residues. Germline V gene sequence: CDR1 SGHNT, CDR2 YYREEE (reference sequence). Sequencing targeted expressed TCRB transcripts, as all isolated RNA had been reverse transcribed. Some clones are missing from TCRdb's copy, which holds only in-frame ones; the method was immunoSEQ multiplex PCR. This sample has around 140,000 clones, with 10% to 15% found just once. Sorting of CD4+ naive, central memory, regulatory and stem cell-like memory cells was performed via CD45RO/CCR7/CD25/CD127/CD95/CD27. This clone was recorded at least ten times. Its cognate antigen is unknown. Overall study results and limits: Relative to healthy donors, patients appeared to have naive, central memory and Treg TCRB repertoires that were more similar. Moderate yet significant TCRB CDR3 shortening was seen in Type 1 diabetes patients in all four CD4+ subsets. Type 1 diabetes patients had VDJ junctions that carried fewer insertions and more deletions.

The sequence derives from a young man with type 1 diabetes. The chain couples TRBV5-4 to TRBJ2-1, with D tentatively TRBD1 or TRBD2 (5 bases each). Sequenced input: central memory CD4+ T cells from blood. In nucleotides, the CDR3 is TGTGCCAGCAGTAAGTCGGGACCCAATGAGCAGTTCTTC. It codes for CASSKSGPNEQFF.